This TCR beta chain was sequenced during a study of blood T cell repertoires in COVID-19. At the level of the study: The study drew acute and convalescent COVID-19 samples from the United States, Italy and Spain. The analysed material was cDNA or gDNA that came from T cells, B-cell-depleted T cells, or PBMCs.

The CDR3 runs to 16 residues. The germline CDR1 and CDR2 sequences are SGHRS and YFSETQ. V was trimmed by 2 bases and J by 3 bases, leaving 17 bases between them. Methods used by the authors: Amplification from reference gene primers served as the basis for estimated nucleated cell counts. Measured with immunoSEQ multiplex PCR; TCRdb has only the in-frame clones, and not every one. The DNA gave D and trimming, while V, J and clone size come from that table. The repertoire consists of about 89,000 clones, with more than 70% occurring once and the leading ten covering 13% to 15%. This rearrangement joins TRBV5-1 to TRBJ1-1, with D unclear. The TCR originated in a woman at least 80 years old with acute or convalescent COVID-19. The material sequenced was peripheral blood. CDR3 nucleotide sequence: TGCGCCAGCAGCTTCGGAGCGGGCCGTAGGGACACTGAAGCTTTCTTT. Translation: CASSFGAGRRDTEAFF.